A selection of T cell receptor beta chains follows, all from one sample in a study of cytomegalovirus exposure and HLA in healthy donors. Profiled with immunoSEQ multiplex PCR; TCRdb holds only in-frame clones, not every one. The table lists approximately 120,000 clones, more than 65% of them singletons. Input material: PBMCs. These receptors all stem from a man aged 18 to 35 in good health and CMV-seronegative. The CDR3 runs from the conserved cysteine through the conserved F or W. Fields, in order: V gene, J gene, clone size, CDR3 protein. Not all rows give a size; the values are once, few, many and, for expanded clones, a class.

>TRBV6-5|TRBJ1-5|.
CASSQRGQPQHF
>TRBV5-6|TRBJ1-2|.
CASSTGQGAGYGYTF
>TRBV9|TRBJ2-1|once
CASSTGTIALRNEQFF
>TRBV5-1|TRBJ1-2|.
CASSLAGTQGGYTF
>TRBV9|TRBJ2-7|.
CASSVVWDRVGGSYEQYF
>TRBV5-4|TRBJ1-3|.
CAREEASSGNTIYF
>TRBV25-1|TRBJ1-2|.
CASSPHGGTGYTF
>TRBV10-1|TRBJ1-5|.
CASSDEPEGPQHF
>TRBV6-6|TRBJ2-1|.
CASSYRGQGVNEQFF
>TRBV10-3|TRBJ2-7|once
CAISETGTYEQYF
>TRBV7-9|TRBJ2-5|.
CASSSGQGETQYF
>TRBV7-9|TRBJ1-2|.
CASSSPLPRNTGYTF
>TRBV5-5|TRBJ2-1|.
CASRRAGTDNEQFF
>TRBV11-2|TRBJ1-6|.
CASSLGDRVDSPLHF
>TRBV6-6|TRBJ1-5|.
CASSSRDNQPQHF
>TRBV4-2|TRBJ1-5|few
CASSHVAQGDNQPQHF
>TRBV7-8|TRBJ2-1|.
CASRTGRTAYNEQFF
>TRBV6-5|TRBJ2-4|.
CASSAGGRRKNIQYF
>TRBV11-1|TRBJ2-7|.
CASSSSPVYEQYF
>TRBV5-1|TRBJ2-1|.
CASSSGGLSSYNEQFF
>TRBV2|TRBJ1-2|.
CASSPDRVSNYGYTF
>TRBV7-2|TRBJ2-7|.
CASSSGLHPSSYEQYF
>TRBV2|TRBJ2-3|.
CASSEAEPPPRDTQYF
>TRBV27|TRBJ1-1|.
CASSSWGTGPNEAFF
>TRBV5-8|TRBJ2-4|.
CASSPGTGLDIQYF
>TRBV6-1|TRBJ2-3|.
CASRAGTGGTDTQYF
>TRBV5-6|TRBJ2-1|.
CASSFFGDINEQFF
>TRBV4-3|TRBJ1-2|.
CASSQEESRGGYTF
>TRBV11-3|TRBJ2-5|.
CASSLYTGGAQETQYF
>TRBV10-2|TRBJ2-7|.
CASSLTSAPYEQYF
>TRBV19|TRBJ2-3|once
CASSSIAGASTDTQYF